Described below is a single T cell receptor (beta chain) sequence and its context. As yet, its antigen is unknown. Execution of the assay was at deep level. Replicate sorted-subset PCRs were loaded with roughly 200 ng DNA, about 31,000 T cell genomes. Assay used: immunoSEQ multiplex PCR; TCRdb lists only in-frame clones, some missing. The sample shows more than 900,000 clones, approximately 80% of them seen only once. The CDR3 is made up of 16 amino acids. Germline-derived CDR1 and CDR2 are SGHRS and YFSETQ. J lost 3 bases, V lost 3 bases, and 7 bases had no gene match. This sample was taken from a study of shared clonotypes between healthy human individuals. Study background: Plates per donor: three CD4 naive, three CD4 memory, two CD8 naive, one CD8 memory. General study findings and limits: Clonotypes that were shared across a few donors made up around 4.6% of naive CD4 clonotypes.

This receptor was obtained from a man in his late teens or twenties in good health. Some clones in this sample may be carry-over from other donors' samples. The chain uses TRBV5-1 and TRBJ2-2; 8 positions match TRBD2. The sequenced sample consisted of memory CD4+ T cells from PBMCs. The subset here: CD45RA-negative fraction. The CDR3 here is CASSSSGGLDTGELFF. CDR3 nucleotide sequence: TGCGCCAGCAGCTCCTCGGGGGGGTTGGACACCGGGGAGCTGTTTTTT.